This T cell receptor beta chain is drawn from a study of post-analysis software for immune sequencing data (dated by TCRdb to about 2015). About the investigation overall: Recorded disease courses included relapsing-remitting, secondary progressive and progressive-relapsing multiple sclerosis, with some patients lacking subtype annotation. Patient repertoires were compared against around twelve previously published healthy control repertoires from donors aged roughly 6 to 28 years. A subset of samples was prepared in parallel using single-end sample barcoding, then pooled and co-amplified after Illumina adapter ligation.

The paper as a whole reports these results and caveats: Significantly lower normalized Chao1 diversity was found in multiple sclerosis patients than in controls, suggesting substantial peripheral T-cell clonal expansion. The control group was slightly older than the multiple sclerosis patient group. Patients showed significantly higher frequencies than controls for a handful of TRBV segments, among them TRBV5-6, TRBV5-1 and TRBV20-1. When samples were clustered directly using the F measure, samples prepared in the same batch co-clustered strongly, which prompted a batch-effect correction.

There are 15 amino acids in the CDR3, from cysteine to phenylalanine inclusive. The only DNA kept is the CDR3, 45 bases in frame from the first base. CDR1 and CDR2, per the germline V gene, are SGHVS and FQNEAQ. At the junction V is shortened by 5 bases and J by 5 bases; bases outside the gene matches: 12. The library was prepared using PCR. The instrument given in TCRdb is Illumina HiSeq 2500. Unique molecular identifiers were incorporated into TCR beta cDNA libraries to reduce PCR and sequencing biases. About 500,000 cDNA molecules were obtained per 1 to 10 million input T cells, so each molecule approximated one T cell. The same protocol used for the earlier healthy control dataset was applied to prepare and sequence the patient libraries. Within a given batch, samples were prepared together, multiplexed and sequenced on the same HiSeq lane. In the paper's pipeline: Raw barcoded reads were processed with MIGEC, and single-read molecular identifier groups were discarded before consensus assembly and CDR3 extraction. VDJtools was used for post-analysis of the clonotype tables, and diversity was normalized by down-sampling every dataset to the size of the smallest sample. To correct batch-related cross-sample contamination, repertoire overlap clustering matched CDR3 amino acid sequences but not nucleotide sequences. The public reads were quality trimmed at Q25 with fastp and then assembled into clones with MiXCR by TCRdb, keeping productive beta chains. Every CDR3 protein is listed once, alongside the most common genes and DNA of its rows. The V and J calls reflect TCRdb's pipeline rather than the authors' work. This sample lists some 890,000 distinct CDR3 sequences; approximately 50% were detected once. Of the sample, 4.6% falls within the top ten clones.

To demonstrate the VDJtools post-analysis software, TCR beta repertoires were profiled from the peripheral blood of more than ten young patients with multiple sclerosis. The patients with multiple sclerosis were children and adolescents between about 6 and 17 years of age. Comments on this clonotype: What this receptor recognizes is not known. One base away there is no much larger clone; base qualities are not given.

The sequence was obtained from a girl aged 5-17 years with multiple sclerosis. The source material was blood. The V gene is TRBV7-8 and the J gene is TRBJ2-7, and TRBD1 aligns with 7 junction nucleotides. CDR3 loop: CASSPFEQGMDEQYF. The DNA is TGTGCCAGCAGCCCATTTGAACAGGGGATGGACGAGCAGTACTTC.